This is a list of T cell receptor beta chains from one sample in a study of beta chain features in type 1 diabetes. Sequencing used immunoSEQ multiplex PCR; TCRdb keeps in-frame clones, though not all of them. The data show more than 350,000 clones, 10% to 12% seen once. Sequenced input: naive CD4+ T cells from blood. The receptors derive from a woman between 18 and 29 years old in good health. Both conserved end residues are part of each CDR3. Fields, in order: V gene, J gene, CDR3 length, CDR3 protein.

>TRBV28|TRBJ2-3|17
CASSRTGTSGYTDTQYF
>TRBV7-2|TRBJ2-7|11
CATARDREQYF
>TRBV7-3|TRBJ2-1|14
CASSPSFLGSEQFF
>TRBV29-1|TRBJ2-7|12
CSVETHAYEQYF
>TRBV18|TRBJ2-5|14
CASSPWDRQETQYF
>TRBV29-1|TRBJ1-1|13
CSVVRPMNTEAFF
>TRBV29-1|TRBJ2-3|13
CSVGVGVADTQYF
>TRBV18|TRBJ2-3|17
CASSPRVRTGKTDTQYF
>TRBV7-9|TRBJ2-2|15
CASSLLSTNTGELFF
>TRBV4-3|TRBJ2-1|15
CASSQDGDSYNEQFF
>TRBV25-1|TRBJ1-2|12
CASRESNYGYTF
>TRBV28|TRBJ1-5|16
CASTGWHEQSNQPQHF
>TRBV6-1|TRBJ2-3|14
CASSTRSFTDTQYF
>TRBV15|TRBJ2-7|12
CATSKVSKEQYF
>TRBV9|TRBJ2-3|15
CASSVGPYNTDTQYF
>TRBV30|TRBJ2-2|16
CAWNGLRTGYTGELFF
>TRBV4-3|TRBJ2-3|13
CASSRSPGATQYF
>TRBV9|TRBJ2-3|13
CASRGGATDTQYF
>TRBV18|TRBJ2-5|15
CASSPRGSVEETQYF
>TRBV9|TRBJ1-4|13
CASSVGVFEKLFF
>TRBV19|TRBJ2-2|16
CASSPYRTKNTGELFF
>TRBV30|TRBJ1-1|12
CAWSYHWAEAFF
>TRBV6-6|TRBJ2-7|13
CASSYDSAYEQYF
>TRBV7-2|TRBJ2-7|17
CASSLGLWAESSYEQYF
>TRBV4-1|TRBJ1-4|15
CASSRPDSENEKLFF
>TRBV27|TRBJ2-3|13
CASSFSLADTQYF
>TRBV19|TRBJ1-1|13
CASDRGWNTEAFF
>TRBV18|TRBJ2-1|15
CASSPRQATYNEQFF
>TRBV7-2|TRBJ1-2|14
CASSPEGRIYGYTF
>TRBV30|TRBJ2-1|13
CAWSPGTSGAQFF
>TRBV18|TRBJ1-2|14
CASSPPQGRYGYTF
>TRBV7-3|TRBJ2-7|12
CASSQPIHEQYF
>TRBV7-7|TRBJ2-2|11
CASGLAGELFF
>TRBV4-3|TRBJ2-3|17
CASSQEQGLLSTDTQYF
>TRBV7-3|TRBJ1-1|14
CASSLHGLDTEAFF
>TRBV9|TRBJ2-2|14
CASSPGGNSYELFF
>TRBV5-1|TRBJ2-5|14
CASSLTGEEETQYF
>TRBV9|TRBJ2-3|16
CASSVASGIWGDTQYF
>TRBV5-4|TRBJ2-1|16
CASRLSLFGSYNEQFF
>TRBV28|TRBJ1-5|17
CASSYPQGSLENQPQHF
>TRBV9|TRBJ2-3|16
CASSVGDSAAVSTQYF
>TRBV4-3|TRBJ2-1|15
CASSRRSSSYNEQFF
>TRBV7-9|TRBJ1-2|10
CASREDGYTF
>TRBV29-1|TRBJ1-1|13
CSVEVGANTEAFF
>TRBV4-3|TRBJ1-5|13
CASSQEISQPQHF
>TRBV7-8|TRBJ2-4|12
CASSLRGYIQYF
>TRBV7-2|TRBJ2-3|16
CASSLAGAGAADTQYF
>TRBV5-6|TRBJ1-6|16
CASSIRDGVGGSPLHF
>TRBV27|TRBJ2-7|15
CASSPRLARSYEQYF
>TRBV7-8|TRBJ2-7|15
CASSHPNILANEQYF
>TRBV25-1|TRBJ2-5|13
CASSEGGVKTQYF